This T cell receptor beta chain is from a study of human T cells and chemical hapten exposure. Original data processing: Ranging from roughly 23,224 to 690,600, TCR counts per sample had a median value of roughly 96,000. TCRdb recomputed calls from the RACE reads with MiXCR, one row per CDR3 protein. The V and J calls were determined by TCRdb, not by the authors. The sample yields 85,000 to 100,000 distinct CDR3 sequences, 25% to 35% seen once. This CDR3 has 11 amino acids. From germline, CDR1 is DFQATT and CDR2 SNEGSKA (reference sequence). V lost 1 base to trimming and J lost 10 bases, with 8 bases between them. The time point: patch test 3, about 24 weeks after DPC sensitization. Treatment reported: therapeutic diphenylcyclopropenone sensitization with weekly scalp DPC.

This TCR derives from a man aged 35 to 55 with alopecia areata. Some clones in this sample may be carry-over from other donors' samples. The starting material was whole blood, obtained in connection with sensitization to the hapten diphenylcyclopropenone (DPC). The chain joins TRBV20-1 to TRBJ2-4, with a possible D match to TRBD2 (6 bases). CDR3 sequence reads: CSARVGGIQYF. The CDR3 bases are TGCAGTGCTAGAGTGGGGGGAATTCAGTACTTC.